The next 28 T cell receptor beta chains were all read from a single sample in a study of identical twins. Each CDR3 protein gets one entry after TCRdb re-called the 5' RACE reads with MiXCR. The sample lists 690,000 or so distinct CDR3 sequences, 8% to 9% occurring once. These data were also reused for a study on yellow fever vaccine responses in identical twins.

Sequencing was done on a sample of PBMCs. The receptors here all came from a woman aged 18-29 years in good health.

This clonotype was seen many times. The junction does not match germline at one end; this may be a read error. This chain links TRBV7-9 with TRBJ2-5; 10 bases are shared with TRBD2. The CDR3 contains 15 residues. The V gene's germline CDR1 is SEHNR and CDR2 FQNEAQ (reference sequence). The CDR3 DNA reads TGTGCCAGCAGCTTAACTAGCGGGACACAAGAGACTCAGTACTTC. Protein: CASSLTSGTQETQYF.

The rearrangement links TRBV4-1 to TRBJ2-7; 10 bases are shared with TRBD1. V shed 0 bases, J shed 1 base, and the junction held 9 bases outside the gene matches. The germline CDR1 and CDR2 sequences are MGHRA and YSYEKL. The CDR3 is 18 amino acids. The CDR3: CASSQDTLAGQGSYEQYF. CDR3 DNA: TGCGCCAGCAGCCAAGATACACTTGCGGGACAGGGGTCCTACGAGCAGTACTTC.

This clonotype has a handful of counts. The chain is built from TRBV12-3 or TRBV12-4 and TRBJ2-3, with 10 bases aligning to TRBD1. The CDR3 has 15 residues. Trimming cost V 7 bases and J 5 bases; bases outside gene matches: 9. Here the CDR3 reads CASIAGTGVLDTQYF. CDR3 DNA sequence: TGTGCCAGCATCGCCGGGACAGGGGTGTTAGATACGCAGTATTTT.

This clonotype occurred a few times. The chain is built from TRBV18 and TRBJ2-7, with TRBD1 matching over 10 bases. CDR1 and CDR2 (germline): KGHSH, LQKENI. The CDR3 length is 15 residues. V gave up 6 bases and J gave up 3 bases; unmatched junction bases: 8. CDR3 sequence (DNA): TGTGCCAGCTCCCCATACTGGGACAGGGGCTACGAGCAGTACTTC. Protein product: CASSPYWDRGYEQYF. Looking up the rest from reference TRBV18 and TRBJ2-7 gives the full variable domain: NAGVMQNPRHLVRRRGQEARLRCSPMKGHSHVYWYRQLPEEGLKFMVYLQKENIIDESGMPKERFSAEFPKEGPSILRIQQVVRGDSAAYFCASSPYWDRGYEQYFGPGTRLTVT.

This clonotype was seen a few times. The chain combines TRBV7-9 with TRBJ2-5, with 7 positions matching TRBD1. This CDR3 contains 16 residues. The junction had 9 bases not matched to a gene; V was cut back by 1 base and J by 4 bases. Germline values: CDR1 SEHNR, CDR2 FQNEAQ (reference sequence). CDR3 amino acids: CASSLVKATGAETQYF. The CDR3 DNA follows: TGTGCCAGCAGCTTAGTAAAGGCAACAGGGGCAGAGACCCAGTACTTC.

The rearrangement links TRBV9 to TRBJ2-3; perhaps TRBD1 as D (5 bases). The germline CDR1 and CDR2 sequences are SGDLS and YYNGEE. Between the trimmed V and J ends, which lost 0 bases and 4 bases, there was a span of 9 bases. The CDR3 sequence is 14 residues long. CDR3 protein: CASSVGLGPDTQYF. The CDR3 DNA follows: TGTGCCAGCAGCGTAGGTCTGGGGCCAGATACGCAGTATTTT. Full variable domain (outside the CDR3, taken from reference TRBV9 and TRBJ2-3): DSGVTQTPKHLITATGQRVTLRCSPRSGDLSVYWYQQSLDQGLQFLIQYYNGEERAKGNILERFSAQQFPDLHSELNLSSLELGDSALYFCASSVGLGPDTQYFGPGTRLTVL.

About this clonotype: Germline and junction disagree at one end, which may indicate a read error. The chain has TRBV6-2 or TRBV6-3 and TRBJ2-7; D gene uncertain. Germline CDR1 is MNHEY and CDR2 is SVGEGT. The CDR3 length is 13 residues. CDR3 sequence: CGSSYPGSYEQYF. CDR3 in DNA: TGTGGCAGCAGTTACCCGGGCTCCTACGAGCAGTACTTC.

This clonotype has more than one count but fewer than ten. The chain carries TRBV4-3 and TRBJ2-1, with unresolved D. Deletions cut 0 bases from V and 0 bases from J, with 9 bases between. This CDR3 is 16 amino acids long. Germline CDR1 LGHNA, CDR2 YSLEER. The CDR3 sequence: CASSQDLEFSYNEQFF. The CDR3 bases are TGCGCCAGCAGCCAAGATCTGGAGTTCTCCTACAATGAGCAGTTCTTC.

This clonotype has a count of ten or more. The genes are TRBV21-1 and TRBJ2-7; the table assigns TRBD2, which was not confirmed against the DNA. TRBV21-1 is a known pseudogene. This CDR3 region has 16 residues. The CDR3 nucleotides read TGTGCCAGCAGCAATAGTAGGGGCCCCGAGACCTACGAGCAGTACTTC. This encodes CASSNSRGPETYEQYF.

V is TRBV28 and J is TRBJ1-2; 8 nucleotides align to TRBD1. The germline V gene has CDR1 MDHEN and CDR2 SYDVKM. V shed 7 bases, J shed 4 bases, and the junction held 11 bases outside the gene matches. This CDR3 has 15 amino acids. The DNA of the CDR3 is TGTGCCAGCAAACCGCCGGGACAGGCTGTCTATGGCTACACCTTC. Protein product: CASKPPGQAVYGYTF.

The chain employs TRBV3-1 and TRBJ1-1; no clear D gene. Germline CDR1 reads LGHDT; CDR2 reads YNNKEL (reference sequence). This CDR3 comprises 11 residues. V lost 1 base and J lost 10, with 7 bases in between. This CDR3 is CASSQGKGAFF. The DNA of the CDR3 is TGTGCCAGCAGCCAAGGGAAAGGAGCTTTCTTT.

CDR3 residues: CASRASRLSARSYNEQFF. As DNA, the CDR3 is TGTGCCAGCAGAGCCTCCCGACTAAGCGCAAGATCCTACAATGAGCAGTTCTTC. The rearrangement uses TRBV6-1 and TRBJ2-1; TRBD2 might be the D (5 bases). The CDR3 spans 18 residues. The germline CDR1 and CDR2 sequences are MNHNS and SASEGT. Trimming left V 6 bases short and J 1 base short, with 22 bases between.

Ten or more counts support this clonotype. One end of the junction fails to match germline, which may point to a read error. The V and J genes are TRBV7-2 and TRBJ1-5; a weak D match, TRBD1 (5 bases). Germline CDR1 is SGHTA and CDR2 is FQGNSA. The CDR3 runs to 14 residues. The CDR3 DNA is TGCGCCAGCAGCTTGGGAGGGGGCAATCAGCCCCAGCATTTT. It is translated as CASSLGGGNQPQHF. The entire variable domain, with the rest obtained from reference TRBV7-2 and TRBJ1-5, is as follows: GAGVSQSPSNKVTEKGKDVELRCDPISGHTALYWYRQSLGQGLEFLIYFQGNSAPDKSGLPSDRFSAERTGGSVSTLTIQRTQQEDSAVYLCASSLGGGNQPQHFGDGTRLSIL.

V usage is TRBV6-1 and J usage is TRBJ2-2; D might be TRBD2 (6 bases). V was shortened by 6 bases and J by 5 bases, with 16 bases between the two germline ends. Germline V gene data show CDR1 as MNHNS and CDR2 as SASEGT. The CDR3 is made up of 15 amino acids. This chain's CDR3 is CASRPWGVKTGELFF. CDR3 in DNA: TGTGCCAGCAGACCCTGGGGGGTTAAAACCGGGGAGCTGTTTTTT.

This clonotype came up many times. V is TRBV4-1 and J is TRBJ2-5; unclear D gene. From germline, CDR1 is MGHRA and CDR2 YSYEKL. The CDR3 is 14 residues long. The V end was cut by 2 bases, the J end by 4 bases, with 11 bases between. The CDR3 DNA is TGCGCCAGCAGCCAACAAACGACCCGAGAGACCCAGTACTTC. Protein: CASSQQTTRETQYF.

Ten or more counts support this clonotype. CDR3 residues: CASSPRTGGIYEQYF. The CDR3 DNA reads as TGTGCCAGCAGCCCCCGGACAGGGGGAATATACGAGCAGTACTTC. This chain connects TRBV7-8 to TRBJ2-7, with 10 nucleotides matching TRBD1. V lost 5 bases and J lost 4; bases outside the gene matches: 8. The germline gives CDR1 SGHVS, CDR2 FQNEAQ. This CDR3 is built from 15 residues.

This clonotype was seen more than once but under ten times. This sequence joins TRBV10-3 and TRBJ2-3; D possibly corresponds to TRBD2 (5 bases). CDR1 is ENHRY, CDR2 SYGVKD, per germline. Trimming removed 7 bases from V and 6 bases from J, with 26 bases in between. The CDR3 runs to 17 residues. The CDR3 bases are TGTGCCATCAAACTCGAGGCTCTTGGCCCCGGCGGGGATACGCAGTATTTT. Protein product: CAIKLEALGPGGDTQYF.

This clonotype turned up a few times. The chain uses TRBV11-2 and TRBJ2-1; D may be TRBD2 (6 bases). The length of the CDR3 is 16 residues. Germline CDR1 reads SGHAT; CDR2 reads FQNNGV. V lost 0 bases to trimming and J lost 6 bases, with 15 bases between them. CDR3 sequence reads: CASSLEGRKIGNEQFF. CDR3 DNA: TGTGCCAGCAGCTTAGAAGGGAGGAAGATCGGCAATGAGCAGTTCTTC. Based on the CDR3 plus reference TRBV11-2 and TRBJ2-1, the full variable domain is EAGVAQSPRYKIIEKRQSVAFWCNPISGHATLYWYQQILGQGPKLLIQFQNNGVVDDSQLPKDRFSAERLKGVDSTLKIQPAKLEDSAVYLCASSLEGRKIGNEQFFGPGTRLTVL.

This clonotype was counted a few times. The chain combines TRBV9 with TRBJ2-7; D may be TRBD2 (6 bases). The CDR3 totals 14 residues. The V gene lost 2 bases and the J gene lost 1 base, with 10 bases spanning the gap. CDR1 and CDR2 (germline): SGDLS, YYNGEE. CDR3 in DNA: TGTGCCAGCAGCGTCGGCGGGGAGTCCTACGAGCAGTACTTC. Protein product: CASSVGGESYEQYF.

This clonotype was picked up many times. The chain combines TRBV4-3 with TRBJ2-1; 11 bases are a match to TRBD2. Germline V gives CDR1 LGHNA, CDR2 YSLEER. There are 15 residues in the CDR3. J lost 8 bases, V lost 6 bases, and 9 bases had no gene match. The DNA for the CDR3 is TGCGCCAGCAGACCCACTAGCGGGAGTGGAGATGAGCAGTTCTTC. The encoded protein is CASRPTSGSGDEQFF.

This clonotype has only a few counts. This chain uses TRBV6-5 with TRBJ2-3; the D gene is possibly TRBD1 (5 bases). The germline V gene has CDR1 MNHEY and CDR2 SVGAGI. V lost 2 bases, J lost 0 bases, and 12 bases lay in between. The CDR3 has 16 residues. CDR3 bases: TGTGCCAGCAGTTACCGAATGACAGCTAGCACAGATACGCAGTATTTT. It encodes CASSYRMTASTDTQYF.

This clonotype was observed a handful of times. For the CDR3, the DNA is TGCGCCAGCAGCCAAGATTTCCGGACAGGGCAGACTTTCTTT. Translated, it gives CASSQDFRTGQTFF. The rearrangement links TRBV4-3 to TRBJ1-1, with 8 bases fitting TRBD1. Per germline, CDR1 LGHNA and CDR2 YSLEER. The CDR3 covers 14 residues. J was trimmed by 12 bases and V by 0 bases; bases with no gene match: 9.

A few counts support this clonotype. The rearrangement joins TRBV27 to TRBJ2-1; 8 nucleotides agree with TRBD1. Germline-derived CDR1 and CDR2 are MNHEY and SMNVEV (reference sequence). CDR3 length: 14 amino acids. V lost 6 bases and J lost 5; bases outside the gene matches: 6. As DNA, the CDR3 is TGTGCCAGCAGCTGGACAGGGAGCCACAATGAGCAGTTCTTC. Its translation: CASSWTGSHNEQFF.

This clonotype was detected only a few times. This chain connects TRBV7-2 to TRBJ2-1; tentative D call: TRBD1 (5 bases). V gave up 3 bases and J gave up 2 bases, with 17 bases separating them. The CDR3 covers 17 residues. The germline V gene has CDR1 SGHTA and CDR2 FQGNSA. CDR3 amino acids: CASSLGPVGATYNEQFF. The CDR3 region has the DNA TGTGCCAGCAGCTTGGGGCCTGTTGGGGCTACCTACAATGAGCAGTTCTTC.

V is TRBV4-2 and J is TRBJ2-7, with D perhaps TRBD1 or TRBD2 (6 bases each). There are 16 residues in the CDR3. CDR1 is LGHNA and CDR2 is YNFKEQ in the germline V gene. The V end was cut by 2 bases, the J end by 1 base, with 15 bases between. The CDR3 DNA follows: TGTGCCAGCAGCCAACTGAAGGGGGGAAATTCCTACGAGCAGTACTTC. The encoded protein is CASSQLKGGNSYEQYF.

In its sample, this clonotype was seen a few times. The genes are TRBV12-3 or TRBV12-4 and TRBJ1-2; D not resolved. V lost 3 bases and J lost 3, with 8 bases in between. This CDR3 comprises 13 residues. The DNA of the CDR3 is TGTGCCAGCAGTTTTTCGGCAGACTATGGCTACACCTTC. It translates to CASSFSADYGYTF.

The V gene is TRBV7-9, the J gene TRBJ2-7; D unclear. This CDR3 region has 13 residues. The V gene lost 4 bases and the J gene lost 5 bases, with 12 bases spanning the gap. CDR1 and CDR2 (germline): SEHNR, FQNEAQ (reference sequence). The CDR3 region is CASSYKVRDEQYF. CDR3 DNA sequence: TGTGCCAGCAGCTACAAGGTCCGGGACGAGCAGTACTTC.

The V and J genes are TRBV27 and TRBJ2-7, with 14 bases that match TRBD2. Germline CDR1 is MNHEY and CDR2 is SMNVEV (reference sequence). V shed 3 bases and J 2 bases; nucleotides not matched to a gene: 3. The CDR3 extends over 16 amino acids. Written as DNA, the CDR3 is TGTGCCAGCAGTTTTTCGGGACTAGCGGGAGCCTACGAGCAGTACTTC. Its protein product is CASSFSGLAGAYEQYF.